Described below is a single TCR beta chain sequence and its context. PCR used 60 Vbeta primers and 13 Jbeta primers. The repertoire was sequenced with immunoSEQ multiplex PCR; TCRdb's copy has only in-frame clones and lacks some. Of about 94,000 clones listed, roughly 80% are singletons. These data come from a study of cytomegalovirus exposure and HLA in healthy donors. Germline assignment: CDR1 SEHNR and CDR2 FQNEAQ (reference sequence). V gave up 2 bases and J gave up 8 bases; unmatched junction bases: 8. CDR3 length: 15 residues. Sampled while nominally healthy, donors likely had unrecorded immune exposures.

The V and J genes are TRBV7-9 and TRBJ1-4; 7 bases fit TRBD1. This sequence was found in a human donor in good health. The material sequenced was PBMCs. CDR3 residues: CASSLPGTAGEKLFF. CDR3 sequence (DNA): TGTGCCAGCAGCTTACCTGGGACAGCCGGAGAAAAACTGTTTTTT.